This TCR beta chain was found in a study of cytomegalovirus exposure and HLA in healthy donors. Across the study: Most genotyped donors, 81% of fewer than 400, had Caucasian-associated genetic ancestry.

Study outcomes and limitations: A later analysis appeared to link common viral pathogens to several of the most significant clusters.

This PCR relied on a set of 60 Vbeta primers and 13 Jbeta primers. Libraries were prepared by immunoSEQ multiplex PCR; TCRdb keeps only in-frame clonotypes and omits some of them. Among roughly 250,000 clones listed, roughly 80% were seen once. About this clone: The antigen remains undetermined.

CDR3 size: 14 residues. Germline CDR1 is SGHTA and CDR2 is FQGNSA. Trimming took off 1 base at V and 8 bases at J, with 12 bases between the two ends. Every donor was a healthy person donating bone marrow. Material: PBMCs. V and J are TRBV7-2 and TRBJ2-1; D remains unclear. The receptor was isolated from a girl aged 2-9 years in good health and CMV-seronegative. The CDR3 coding sequence is TGTGCCAGCAGCTTAGGCGGTGTCCTCTATGAGCAGTTCTTC. It yields the protein CASSLGGVLYEQFF.